Detailed here is one TCR beta chain. Its antigen is undetermined. Diagnosis relied on clinical symptoms, serum thyroxine, TRAb, thyroid ultrasound and orbital computed tomography. CDR3 size: 15 residues. In germline, CDR1 is LNHNV, CDR2 YYDKDF (reference sequence). Trimming removed 1 base from V and 10 bases from J, with 14 bases in between. The sample is drawn from a study of Graves' ophthalmopathy and Graves' hyperthyroidism. Notes on the study in general: Most thyroid-expanded clonotypes exceeding 0.001 frequency were also found in blood. A model of 13 signatures distinguished ophthalmopathy from stable hyperthyroidism at approximately 90% sensitivity and around 81% specificity.

Investigators amplified TCR beta CDR3 regions from RNA transcripts. HTBI-primed first-round RT-PCR preceded second-round multiplex PCR. From the multiplex PCR reads, TCRdb called clonotypes with MiXCR, one entry per CDR3 protein. The top ten hold 11% of the sample, which has 900,000 to 1,200,000 distinct CDR3 sequences, approximately 35% seen once. This clonotype was sampled from an adult man with Graves' hyperthyroidism. The material sequenced was peripheral blood or thyroid tissue (not recorded which). The rearrangement uses TRBV15 and TRBJ1-6; maybe TRBD1 (5 bases). CDR3 sequence reads: CATSRGGRVGSPLHF. CDR3 coding DNA: TGTGCCACCAGCAGAGGAGGCAGGGTTGGCTCACCCCTCCACTTT.